Listed below are T cell receptor beta chains from one sample, sequenced in a study of regulatory T cells in long-lasting Graves disease. MiXCR, run by TCRdb on the multiplex PCR reads, gives a single entry per CDR3 protein. The table includes under 500,000 distinct CDR3 sequences, about 15% detected once. A further study also used this sample, focusing on T cells in Graves' hyperthyroidism and ophthalmopathy.

The source was peripheral blood mononuclear cells (PBMCs), collected at new diagnosis, from a patient treated with antithyroid drugs. These TCRs come from a woman aged 25 to 45 with Graves disease. The CDR3 runs from the conserved cysteine through the conserved F or W. A D gene is named only where the DNA matches it firmly. The size entry is marked missing in some rows and otherwise reads once, few, many or a size class.

>TRBJ1-1|NA|many|TRBV2
TGTGCCAGCAGTGCGACAGGTCTGTGGTCCGCTGAAGCTTTCTTT
CASSATGLWSAEAFF
>TRBJ1-2|NA|few|TRBV7-9
TGTGCCAGCAGCTTTTTTAACAGAGAGAATGGCTACACCTTC
CASSFFNRENGYTF
>TRBJ2-2|TRBD2|few|TRBV20-1
TGCAGTGCTCCCGGACTAGCGGACGCGAACACCGGGGAGCTGTTTTTT
CSAPGLADANTGELFF
>TRBJ2-1|TRBD2|many|TRBV7-8
TGTGCCAGCAGCTTATCCAGGGTAGCGGGAGGATCCTACAATGAGCAGTTCTTC
CASSLSRVAGGSYNEQFF
>TRBJ1-1|NA|NA|TRBV19
TGTGCCAGTAGTATTGGGGGGGGCACTGAAGCTTTCTTT
CASSIGGGTEAFF
>TRBJ2-5|TRBD1|many|TRBV7-2
TGTGCCAGCAGCCTTCGGGACAGCTGGTACCAAGAGACCCAGTACTTC
CASSLRDSWYQETQYF
>TRBJ2-3|TRBD2|many|TRBV18
TGTGCCAGCTCACCACCGTCCCAGCGGGAGAGTACAGATACGCAGTATTTT
CASSPPSQRESTDTQYF
>TRBJ2-7|NA|many|TRBV27
TGTGCCAGCAGTTTAAGACTAGAGGCCTACGAGCAGTACTTC
CASSLRLEAYEQYF
>TRBJ2-1|TRBD2|NA|TRBV19
TGTGCCAGCTTGGGAGCGGGAGGGTGGAATGAGCAGTTCTTC
CASLGAGGWNEQFF
>TRBJ2-2|NA|many|TRBV18
TGTGCCAGCTCGCTGGCGACAGCGATCACCGGGGAGCTGTTTTTT
CASSLATAITGELFF
>TRBJ2-7|TRBD2|many|TRBV20-1
TGCAGTGCCCTTTTAGCGGGAGGGAATACCTACGAGCAGTACTTC
CSALLAGGNTYEQYF
>TRBJ1-1|NA|NA|TRBV12-3/TRBV12-4
TGTGCCAGCAGTCCGATGGACTCAGAGTTGCCCGGAGCTTTCTTT
CASSPMDSELPGAFF
>TRBJ1-2|NA|many|TRBV5-1
TGCGCCACCCAAATAGGTCTCAGCGGCTATGGCTACACCTTC
CATQIGLSGYGYTF
>TRBJ2-7|NA|many|TRBV28
TGTGCCAGCAACCCCAGGGGCGAGTACGAGCAGTACTTC
CASNPRGEYEQYF
>TRBJ2-1|TRBD2|many|TRBV3-1
TGTGCCAGCAGCCAAGTCTCGGGAGGGCCCCACAATGAGCAGTTCTTC
CASSQVSGGPHNEQFF
>TRBJ2-3|NA|many|TRBV2
TGTGCCAGCAGTGAATTCGTCTCTAGCACAGATACGCAGTATTTT
CASSEFVSSTDTQYF
>TRBJ2-2|NA|many|TRBV3-1
TGTGCCAGCAGCCAAACTTCAGGTCACTACGCGCGAACATTGGTTTTT
CASSQTSGHYARTLVF
>TRBJ2-2|NA|many|TRBV15
TGTGCCACCAGCAGAGTTGGAAACACCGGGGAGCTGTTTTTT
CATSRVGNTGELFF
>TRBJ2-3|NA|many|TRBV20-1
TGCAGTGCTAGAGATCTGGGAGGAACCCCAGATACGCAGTATTTT
CSARDLGGTPDTQYF
>TRBJ2-3|TRBD2|many|TRBV15
TGTGCCACCAGCAATCCCGCGGGAGGGGACACAGATACGCAGTATTTT
CATSNPAGGDTDTQYF
>TRBJ1-1|NA|many|TRBV28
TGTGCCAGCAGTTTACCTGTAGGCACTGAAGCTTTCTTT
CASSLPVGTEAFF
>TRBJ1-5|NA|NA|TRBV28
TGTGCCAGCAGTCCCACCGGACTGGGCAATCAGCCCCAGCATTTT
CASSPTGLGNQPQHF
>TRBJ1-4|NA|few|TRBV28
TGTGCCAGCAGTTGGGACCTGGGCGGGAAAAAACTGTTTTTT
CASSWDLGGKKLFF
>TRBJ1-2|NA|many|TRBV2
TGTGCCAGTACAGGGTCCTTTGGCTACACCTTC
CASTGSFGYTF
>TRBJ2-7|NA|many|TRBV3-1
TGTGCCAGCAGCCGGAGCTCAGGGTACACATCTTCCTACGAGCAGTACTTC
CASSRSSGYTSSYEQYF
>TRBJ1-5|NA|many|TRBV6-6
TGTGCCAGCAGTTACTCGATGGGTAGCAATCAGCCCCAGCATTTT
CASSYSMGSNQPQHF
>TRBJ1-2|TRBD1|NA|TRBV20-1
TGCAGTGCCGACACCGGGACAGGGGGGGACTATGGCTACACCTTC
CSADTGTGGDYGYTF
>TRBJ1-1|NA|many|TRBV7-8
TGTGCCAGCAGCTTAGAACGGATGAACACTGAAGCTTTCTTT
CASSLERMNTEAFF
>TRBJ1-5|NA|many|TRBV27
TGTGCCAGCAGTTTATCGAGGGGCCTCAGTCAGCCCCAGCATTTT
CASSLSRGLSQPQHF
>TRBJ2-7|NA|NA|TRBV19
TGTGCCAGTAGTATGGGACCGGGCTCCTACGAGCAGTACTTC
CASSMGPGSYEQYF
>TRBJ2-7|TRBD1|NA|TRBV7-9
TGTGCCAGCAGCCTCATGGACAGGGAGGACTACGAGCAGTACTTC
CASSLMDREDYEQYF
>TRBJ2-3|NA|many|TRBV20-1
TGCAGTGCTACCCAAGCGGCACCCGCCCCAGATACGCAGTATTTT
CSATQAAPAPDTQYF
>TRBJ2-7|NA|NA|TRBV5-1
TGCGCCAGCAGAGAGACGTCCCGGGGCGAGCAGTACTTC
CASRETSRGEQYF
>TRBJ2-3|NA|many|TRBV28
TGTGCCAGCACCCCCAAGTTCTTCACAGATACGCAGTATTTT
CASTPKFFTDTQYF
>TRBJ2-1|NA|many|TRBV20-1
TGCAGTGCCCCCCCGGCCTCAGGCCAGTTACATGAGCAGTTCTTC
CSAPPASGQLHEQFF
>TRBJ1-2|NA|many|TRBV6-1
TGTGCCAGCAGAGAAGGGTTCTATGGCTACACCTTC
CASREGFYGYTF
>TRBJ2-3|TRBD1|many|TRBV11-2
TGTGCCAGCAGCCGAGGACAGGGGAGTAGCACAGATACGCAGTATTTT
CASSRGQGSSTDTQYF
>TRBJ1-1|NA|few|TRBV27
TGTGCCAGCAGTTTAAGACAGGCCTCTGAAGCTTTCTTT
CASSLRQASEAFF
>TRBJ2-7|TRBD1|few|TRBV20-1
TGCAGTGCTTCACCGGGACAGGGTCAATACGAGCAGTACTTC
CSASPGQGQYEQYF
>TRBJ2-2|TRBD2|many|TRBV7-3
TGTGCCAGCAGCCGTTACCCGCCTGAGACTAGCGGGACAGGGGAGCTGTTTTTT
CASSRYPPETSGTGELFF
>TRBJ2-5|TRBD2|NA|TRBV5-1
TGCGCCAGCAGCCTCGGCTTGTCTAGCGGGAGGTTTGAAGAGACCCAGTACTTC
CASSLGLSSGRFEETQYF
>TRBJ2-3|NA|few|TRBV27
TGTGCCAGCAGTTCCCGGGACCCCACAGATACGCAGTATTTT
CASSSRDPTDTQYF
>TRBJ2-1|NA|many|TRBV7-2
TGTGCCAGCAGCTTCGACAATGAGCAGTTCTTC
CASSFDNEQFF
>TRBJ2-5|TRBD2|NA|TRBV7-2
TGTGCCAGCAGCTTAACAGGACTAGCGGGGGGGCGAGAGACCCAGTACTTC
CASSLTGLAGGRETQYF